This is a list of T cell receptor beta chains from one sample in a study of blood T cell repertoires in COVID-19. Clones were sequenced by immunoSEQ multiplex PCR, and TCRdb holds only the in-frame ones, with some missing. The data show hundreds of thousands of clones, approximately 86% seen once. The sample comprised peripheral blood. The receptors originated from a man in his sixties who had recovered from COVID-19. CDR3s include the opening cysteine and the closing phenylalanine or tryptophan. D genes are given only for firm matches. Clone size is stated in some rows and not others, as once, few, many or a class when expanded.

d_gene: TRBD2; abundance: -; j_gene: TRBJ2-3; len: 12; v_gene: TRBV6-2/TRBV6-3; CDR3aa: CATSARGDTQYF; CDR3nt: TGTGCCACCAGCGCGCGGGGGGATACGCAGTATTTT
d_gene: -; abundance: -; j_gene: TRBJ2-4; len: 12; v_gene: TRBV10-3; CDR3aa: CAISASENIQYF; CDR3nt: TGTGCCATCAGTGCTAGTGAAAACATTCAGTACTTC
d_gene: -; abundance: -; j_gene: TRBJ1-4; len: 15; v_gene: TRBV15; CDR3aa: CATGPKKATNEKLFF; CDR3nt: TGTGCCACCGGGCCTAAGAAGGCAACTAATGAAAAACTGTTTTTT
d_gene: -; abundance: -; j_gene: TRBJ1-5; len: 14; v_gene: TRBV3-1/TRBV3-2; CDR3aa: CASSHYGAGQPQHF; CDR3nt: TGTGCCAGCAGCCATTATGGGGCTGGTCAGCCCCAGCATTTT
d_gene: TRBD1; abundance: -; j_gene: TRBJ2-1; len: 14; v_gene: TRBV6-1; CDR3aa: CASSELTGLDEQFF; CDR3nt: TGTGCCAGCAGTGAATTGACAGGGTTGGATGAGCAGTTCTTC
d_gene: TRBD1; abundance: -; j_gene: TRBJ2-2; len: 13; v_gene: TRBV6-6; CDR3aa: CAHWGQGAGELFF; CDR3nt: TGTGCCCATTGGGGACAGGGGGCCGGGGAGCTGTTTTTT
d_gene: -; abundance: once; j_gene: TRBJ1-6; len: 12; v_gene: TRBV5-6; CDR3aa: CASSQFYSPLHF; CDR3nt: TGTGCCAGCAGCCAATTCTACTCACCCCTCCACTTT
d_gene: -; abundance: -; j_gene: TRBJ1-5; len: 15; v_gene: TRBV28; CDR3aa: CASSLTDTNNQPQHF; CDR3nt: TGTGCCAGCAGTTTAACGGACACGAACAATCAGCCCCAGCATTTT
d_gene: -; abundance: -; j_gene: TRBJ2-1; len: 15; v_gene: TRBV11-3; CDR3aa: CASSLGTAYYNEQFF; CDR3nt: TGTGCCAGCAGCTTAGGGACAGCGTACTACAATGAGCAGTTCTTC
d_gene: -; abundance: -; j_gene: TRBJ2-3; len: 18; v_gene: TRBV21-1; CDR3aa: CASSKGEGGGISTDTQYF; CDR3nt: TGTGCCAGCAGCAAAGGCGAGGGCGGGGGGATCAGCACAGATACGCAGTATTTT
d_gene: -; abundance: -; j_gene: TRBJ1-2; len: 10; v_gene: TRBV29-1; CDR3aa: CSVGSDGYTF; CDR3nt: TGCAGCGTTGGTAGTGATGGCTACACCTTC
d_gene: TRBD1; abundance: -; j_gene: TRBJ1-5; len: 14; v_gene: TRBV2; CDR3aa: CASSDDRGIQPQHF; CDR3nt: TGTGCCAGCAGTGACGACAGGGGAATTCAGCCCCAGCATTTT
d_gene: -; abundance: -; j_gene: TRBJ1-1; len: 12; v_gene: TRBV18; CDR3aa: CASSPGASEAFF; CDR3nt: TGTGCCAGCTCACCAGGGGCCAGTGAAGCTTTCTTT
d_gene: -; abundance: few; j_gene: TRBJ2-6; len: 17; v_gene: TRBV28; CDR3aa: CASSLFSGRTGANVLTF; CDR3nt: TGTGCCAGCAGTTTATTTTCGGGGAGAACTGGGGCCAACGTCCTGACTTTC
d_gene: -; abundance: -; j_gene: TRBJ2-4; len: 14; v_gene: TRBV19; CDR3aa: CASKTVGFEGIQYF; CDR3nt: TGTGCCAGTAAGACAGTGGGGTTTGAAGGCATTCAGTACTTC
d_gene: -; abundance: -; j_gene: TRBJ1-5; len: 15; v_gene: TRBV15; CDR3aa: CATSRLDGLNQPQHF; CDR3nt: TGTGCCACCAGCAGATTGGACGGACTCAATCAGCCCCAGCATTTT
d_gene: TRBD1; abundance: -; j_gene: TRBJ2-1; len: 13; v_gene: TRBV27; CDR3aa: CASTRQGGDEQFF; CDR3nt: TGTGCCAGCACGCGACAGGGGGGAGATGAGCAGTTCTTC
d_gene: TRBD2; abundance: -; j_gene: TRBJ2-3; len: 15; v_gene: TRBV3-1/TRBV3-2; CDR3aa: CASSQGSGGVHTQYF; CDR3nt: TGTGCCAGCAGCCAAGGCTCCGGGGGGGTTCATACGCAGTATTTT
d_gene: -; abundance: -; j_gene: TRBJ1-3; len: 17; v_gene: TRBV3-1/TRBV3-2; CDR3aa: CASSQRRGGSSGNTIYF; CDR3nt: TGTGCCAGCAGCCAACGCAGGGGCGGAAGCTCTGGAAACACCATATATTTT
d_gene: TRBD2; abundance: -; j_gene: TRBJ2-1; len: 21; v_gene: TRBV15; CDR3aa: CATSPEPGLAGGKASYNEQFF; CDR3nt: TGTGCCACCAGCCCCGAGCCGGGACTAGCGGGGGGGAAGGCGTCCTACAATGAGCAGTTCTTC
d_gene: -; abundance: -; j_gene: TRBJ1-6; len: 14; v_gene: TRBV3-1/TRBV3-2; CDR3aa: CASSQVGVNSPLHF; CDR3nt: TGTGCCAGCAGCCAAGTAGGGGTAAATTCACCCCTCCACTTT
d_gene: TRBD2; abundance: once; j_gene: TRBJ2-1; len: 16; v_gene: TRBV5-4; CDR3aa: CASKRSGGALYNEQFF; CDR3nt: TGTGCCAGCAAACGTAGCGGGGGGGCCCTCTACAATGAGCAGTTCTTC
d_gene: -; abundance: -; j_gene: TRBJ1-5; len: 15; v_gene: TRBV5-6; CDR3aa: CASSLAGRGDQPQHF; CDR3nt: TGTGCCAGCAGCTTGGCGGGGAGGGGAGATCAGCCCCAGCATTTT
d_gene: TRBD2; abundance: -; j_gene: TRBJ2-3; len: 13; v_gene: TRBV3-1/TRBV3-2; CDR3aa: CASSQTSVSAQYF; CDR3nt: TGTGCCAGCAGCCAAACTAGCGTTTCGGCGCAGTATTTT
d_gene: TRBD1; abundance: -; j_gene: TRBJ1-2; len: 14; v_gene: TRBV6-5; CDR3aa: CASSADRGDYGYTF; CDR3nt: TGTGCCAGCAGCGCCGACAGGGGGGACTATGGCTACACCTTC
d_gene: TRBD1; abundance: -; j_gene: TRBJ1-6; len: 16; v_gene: TRBV18; CDR3aa: CASSHRQGNYNSPLHF; CDR3nt: TGTGCCAGCTCACATAGACAGGGGAACTATAATTCACCCCTCCACTTT
d_gene: -; abundance: few; j_gene: TRBJ1-5; len: 19; v_gene: TRBV27; CDR3aa: CASSGKEGRVDRIYQPQHF; CDR3nt: TGTGCCAGCAGTGGGAAGGAGGGCAGGGTAGATAGAATTTATCAGCCCCAGCATTTT
d_gene: -; abundance: few; j_gene: TRBJ2-7; len: 15; v_gene: TRBV5-4; CDR3aa: CASSLTGGRSYEQYF; CDR3nt: TGTGCCAGCAGCTTGACGGGGGGCCGGTCCTACGAGCAGTACTTC
d_gene: -; abundance: -; j_gene: TRBJ2-2; len: 16; v_gene: TRBV29-1; CDR3aa: CSVEDLEGENTGELFF; CDR3nt: TGCAGCGTTGAAGATCTGGAAGGGGAAAACACCGGGGAGCTGTTTTTT
d_gene: -; abundance: once; j_gene: TRBJ1-5; len: 13; v_gene: TRBV12-5; CDR3aa: CASGYSGLQPQHF; CDR3nt: TGTGCTAGTGGATACTCAGGGCTCCAGCCCCAGCATTTT
d_gene: -; abundance: -; j_gene: TRBJ1-5; len: 13; v_gene: TRBV12-3/TRBV12-4; CDR3aa: CASSLLVLQPQHF; CDR3nt: TGTGCCAGCAGTTTATTAGTGTTGCAGCCCCAGCATTTT
d_gene: -; abundance: -; j_gene: TRBJ1-6; len: 15; v_gene: TRBV30; CDR3aa: CAWSRGQFSPSPLHF; CDR3nt: TGTGCCTGGAGTCGGGGTCAATTCTCCCCCTCACCCCTCCACTTT
d_gene: -; abundance: -; j_gene: TRBJ2-5; len: 15; v_gene: TRBV5-1; CDR3aa: CASSQTGSRRETQYF; CDR3nt: TGCGCCAGCAGCCAAACCGGCTCCCGCAGGGAGACCCAGTACTTC
d_gene: TRBD2; abundance: -; j_gene: TRBJ2-3; len: 18; v_gene: TRBV4-2; CDR3aa: CASSPVISGAVHTDTQYF; CDR3nt: TGTGCCAGCAGCCCAGTTATTAGCGGGGCCGTACACACAGATACGCAGTATTTT
d_gene: TRBD1; abundance: -; j_gene: TRBJ1-6; len: 15; v_gene: TRBV7-9; CDR3aa: CASSLADREDSPLHF; CDR3nt: TGTGCCAGCAGCTTAGCGGACAGGGAGGATTCACCCCTCCACTTT
d_gene: -; abundance: -; j_gene: TRBJ2-1; len: 11; v_gene: TRBV11-3; CDR3aa: CASSLDREQFF; CDR3nt: TGTGCCAGCAGCTTAGATCGTGAGCAGTTCTTC
d_gene: TRBD1; abundance: few; j_gene: TRBJ2-2; len: 15; v_gene: TRBV5-1; CDR3aa: CASSLGTGNTGELFF; CDR3nt: TGCGCCAGCAGCTTGGGGACAGGGAACACCGGGGAGCTGTTTTTT
d_gene: -; abundance: -; j_gene: TRBJ1-5; len: 16; v_gene: TRBV28; CDR3aa: CASSLYRLGGDQPQHF; CDR3nt: TGTGCCAGCAGTTTATATCGCTTGGGGGGAGATCAGCCCCAGCATTTT
d_gene: TRBD2; abundance: -; j_gene: TRBJ2-1; len: 15; v_gene: TRBV24-1; CDR3aa: CATSEAGTSTREQFF; CDR3nt: TGTGCCACCAGTGAAGCCGGGACTAGCACTCGTGAGCAGTTCTTC
d_gene: -; abundance: -; j_gene: TRBJ2-2; len: 16; v_gene: TRBV7-9; CDR3aa: CASSSYYSRQAGELFF; CDR3nt: TGTGCCAGCAGCTCCTATTATTCGAGACAGGCCGGGGAGCTGTTTTTT
d_gene: -; abundance: -; j_gene: TRBJ2-5; len: 13; v_gene: TRBV6-5; CDR3aa: CASRTWGVETQYF; CDR3nt: TGTGCCAGCAGGACCTGGGGGGTAGAGACCCAGTACTTC
d_gene: -; abundance: -; j_gene: TRBJ1-3; len: 13; v_gene: TRBV30; CDR3aa: CACSQGSGNTIYF; CDR3nt: TGTGCCTGCAGCCAGGGATCTGGAAACACCATATATTTT
d_gene: -; abundance: -; j_gene: TRBJ2-3; len: 13; v_gene: TRBV18; CDR3aa: CASSREVTDTQYF; CDR3nt: TGTGCCAGCTCACGCGAAGTCACAGATACGCAGTATTTT
d_gene: -; abundance: -; j_gene: TRBJ1-1; len: 13; v_gene: TRBV11-2; CDR3aa: CASSSVFNTEAFF; CDR3nt: TGTGCCAGCAGCTCCGTATTCAACACTGAAGCTTTCTTT
d_gene: -; abundance: -; j_gene: TRBJ1-1; len: 17; v_gene: TRBV15; CDR3aa: CATSFRPGRGIWTEAFF; CDR3nt: TGTGCCACCAGCTTTCGCCCGGGCAGGGGCATATGGACTGAAGCTTTCTTT
d_gene: TRBD1; abundance: -; j_gene: TRBJ1-2; len: 17; v_gene: TRBV9; CDR3aa: CASSVGPRDRGSGGYTF; CDR3nt: TGTGCCAGCAGCGTAGGGCCACGGGACAGGGGGTCAGGGGGCTACACCTTC
d_gene: TRBD2; abundance: -; j_gene: TRBJ2-5; len: 15; v_gene: TRBV6-5; CDR3aa: CASKVGTSGGETQYF; CDR3nt: TGTGCCAGCAAAGTAGGGACTAGCGGGGGAGAGACCCAGTACTTC
d_gene: -; abundance: -; j_gene: TRBJ2-3; len: 13; v_gene: TRBV6-1; CDR3aa: CASSERGTDTQYF; CDR3nt: TGTGCCAGCAGTGAACGGGGGACAGATACGCAGTATTTT
d_gene: -; abundance: -; j_gene: TRBJ1-5; len: 17; v_gene: TRBV21-1; CDR3aa: CASSSGDRVLSNQPQHF; CDR3nt: TGTGCCAGCAGCTCAGGGGACAGGGTGTTGAGCAATCAGCCCCAGCATTTT
d_gene: TRBD1; abundance: once; j_gene: TRBJ1-2; len: 16; v_gene: TRBV3-1/TRBV3-2; CDR3aa: CASSQSPGQGFYGYTF; CDR3nt: TGTGCCAGCAGCCAATCCCCGGGACAGGGATTCTATGGCTACACCTTC
d_gene: -; abundance: few; j_gene: TRBJ1-1; len: 15; v_gene: TRBV30; CDR3aa: CAWRYQGSGNTEAFF; CDR3nt: TGTGCCTGGAGATATCAAGGGAGCGGGAACACTGAAGCTTTCTTT
d_gene: TRBD1; abundance: -; j_gene: TRBJ1-2; len: 14; v_gene: TRBV27; CDR3aa: CASRRTDRAGGYTF; CDR3nt: TGTGCCAGCAGAAGAACGGACAGGGCCGGTGGCTACACCTTC
d_gene: -; abundance: once; j_gene: TRBJ2-1; len: 14; v_gene: TRBV29-1; CDR3aa: CSVPSVYSYNEQFF; CDR3nt: TGCAGCGTGCCGTCAGTATACTCCTACAATGAGCAGTTCTTC
d_gene: -; abundance: -; j_gene: TRBJ1-4; len: 17; v_gene: TRBV7-8; CDR3aa: CASSLARWGEANEKLFF; CDR3nt: TGTGCCAGCAGCTTAGCGCGGTGGGGGGAGGCTAATGAAAAACTGTTTTTT
d_gene: -; abundance: -; j_gene: TRBJ1-1; len: 13; v_gene: TRBV2; CDR3aa: CAALGAGDTEAFF; CDR3nt: TGTGCCGCCTTGGGGGCAGGGGACACTGAAGCTTTCTTT
d_gene: TRBD2; abundance: -; j_gene: TRBJ2-7; len: 21; v_gene: TRBV7-8; CDR3aa: CASSLVALGLAGGPSSYEQYF; CDR3nt: TGTGCCAGCAGCTTAGTTGCCCTGGGCCTAGCGGGGGGGCCGTCCTCCTACGAGCAGTACTTC
d_gene: -; abundance: few; j_gene: TRBJ2-2; len: 19; v_gene: TRBV6-1; CDR3aa: CASSAVGGASRRRAGELFF; CDR3nt: TGTGCCAGCAGTGCTGTAGGGGGGGCTAGTCGACGTAGGGCCGGGGAGCTGTTTTTT
d_gene: TRBD1; abundance: -; j_gene: TRBJ2-3; len: 15; v_gene: TRBV24-1; CDR3aa: CATSADRASTDTQYF; CDR3nt: TGTGCCACCAGTGCCGACAGGGCTAGCACAGATACGCAGTATTTT
d_gene: -; abundance: -; j_gene: TRBJ2-3; len: 15; v_gene: TRBV28; CDR3aa: CASRLDGGVADTQYF; CDR3nt: TGTGCCAGCAGACTAGACGGAGGGGTTGCAGATACGCAGTATTTT
d_gene: TRBD2; abundance: -; j_gene: TRBJ2-7; len: 14; v_gene: TRBV6-5; CDR3aa: CASRGLADYYEQYF; CDR3nt: TGTGCCAGCAGAGGACTAGCGGACTACTACGAGCAGTACTTC